This T cell receptor (beta chain) was recorded in a study of ipilimumab plus nivolumab after autologous stem cell transplantation. Overall study context: Myeloma cases were transplant-naive high-risk or relapsed within 3 years post first autologous transplant.

CDR3 size: 15 residues. The V end was cut by 5 bases, the J end by 4 bases, with 17 bases between. CDR1 and CDR2 from the germline V gene are MNHEY and SMNVEV (reference sequence). Clones were read by immunoSEQ multiplex PCR, and TCRdb kept only the in-frame ones, dropping some. The sample shows around 45,000 clones, over 75% of them seen only once. The clonotype was recovered from a male donor with multiple myeloma. This specimen consisted of PBMCs, obtained in a trial of ipilimumab plus nivolumab as post-transplant consolidation. V is TRBV27 and J is TRBJ1-1; tentative D call: TRBD1 (5 bases). The CDR3 protein is CASSPVDSPSTEAFF. CDR3 nucleotides: TGTGCCAGCAGTCCCGTAGACAGTCCGTCCACTGAAGCTTTCTTT.